Listed below are T cell receptor beta chains from one sample, sequenced in a study of cytomegalovirus exposure and HLA in healthy donors. TCRdb's table, derived via immunoSEQ multiplex PCR, lists solely in-frame clones and lacks some. The sample has 150,000 to 200,000 clones; under 85% are singletons. The specimen was PBMCs. The receptors stem from a woman between 18 and 30 years old in good health and CMV-seropositive. Each CDR3 is given with its conserved first and last residue. A D gene is named only where the DNA matches it firmly. Expanded clones get a size class; other rows say once, few or many, or leave the size out.

v_call	d_call	clone_size	j_call	cdr3_aa	cdr3_nt
TRBV6-5	.	.	TRBJ1-5	CASSEVYNQPQHF	TGTGCCAGCAGTGAAGTCTATAATCAGCCCCAGCATTTT
TRBV6-1	.	.	TRBJ2-3	CASSEYAGSTDTQYF	TGTGCCAGCAGTGAATACGCCGGGAGCACAGATACGCAGTATTTT
TRBV2	.	.	TRBJ1-1	CASNSNREYSEAFF	TGTGCCAGCAACTCGAATCGGGAATACTCTGAAGCTTTCTTT
TRBV6-5	.	.	TRBJ1-5	CASSSTVNQPQHF	TGTGCCAGCAGTTCGACAGTCAATCAGCCCCAGCATTTT
TRBV6-5	.	few	TRBJ1-6	CAIKQGPNSPLHF	TGTGCCATCAAGCAGGGGCCTAATTCACCCCTCCACTTT
TRBV2	TRBD1	few	TRBJ2-7	CASSIGQGGVYEQYF	TGTGCCAGCAGTATTGGACAGGGGGGAGTCTACGAGCAGTACTTC
TRBV9	TRBD1	.	TRBJ1-2	CASSRQTGSYGYTF	TGTGCCAGCAGCCGACAGACAGGGAGCTATGGCTACACCTTC
TRBV5-1	TRBD1	.	TRBJ1-2	CASSLFPGTDNNYGYTF	TGCGCCAGCAGCTTGTTCCCCGGGACAGATAATAACTATGGCTACACCTTC
TRBV5-1	TRBD1	.	TRBJ2-3	CASRTGASTDTQYF	TGCGCCAGCAGAACAGGGGCCAGCACAGATACGCAGTATTTT
TRBV7-5	.	few	TRBJ2-5	CVRSQRNRAQETQYF	TGTGTCAGAAGCCAGCGAAACAGGGCACAAGAGACCCAGTACTTC
TRBV5-1	TRBD1	.	TRBJ2-1	CASSAGTGGYNEQFF	TGCGCCAGCAGTGCCGGGACAGGGGGCTACAATGAGCAGTTCTTC
TRBV7-9	TRBD2	.	TRBJ2-1	CASSLELAGLSSYNEQFF	TGTGCCAGCAGCTTAGAATTAGCGGGGCTAAGCTCCTACAATGAGCAGTTCTTC
TRBV2	.	.	TRBJ1-2	CASRGAGFYGYTF	TGTGCCAGCAGGGGGGCCGGGTTCTATGGCTACACCTTC
TRBV9	.	.	TRBJ1-3	CASKREGNTIYF	TGTGCCAGCAAGCGTGAGGGAAACACCATATATTTT
TRBV11-3	TRBD2	few	TRBJ2-3	CASSFGGASSDTQYF	TGTGCCAGCAGCTTCGGGGGGGCCTCGTCAGATACGCAGTATTTT
TRBV28	.	.	TRBJ1-5	CASGGNSNQPQHF	TGTGCCAGCGGGGGCAACAGCAATCAGCCCCAGCATTTT
TRBV5-4	TRBD1	.	TRBJ1-2	CASSHWDRLFGGYTF	TGTGCCAGCAGCCACTGGGACAGGCTATTTGGCGGCTACACCTTC
TRBV12-5	.	.	TRBJ1-2	CASGLLQGYGYTF	TGTGCTAGTGGTTTGCTACAGGGCTATGGCTACACCTTC
TRBV4-3	.	.	TRBJ1-1	CASSQEEEGSTEAFF	TGCGCCAGCAGCCAAGAGGAGGAGGGAAGTACTGAAGCTTTCTTT
TRBV18	.	.	TRBJ1-2	CASSPGEGWGYTF	TGTGCCAGCTCTCCCGGAGAGGGCTGGGGCTACACCTTC
TRBV2	TRBD1	few	TRBJ2-5	CASSVGQGAPEETQYF	TGTGCCAGCTCCGTGGGACAGGGGGCCCCTGAAGAGACCCAGTACTTC
TRBV5-4	.	.	TRBJ2-7	CASSLDRANEQYF	TGTGCCAGCAGCTTGGACAGGGCCAACGAGCAGTACTTC
TRBV4-2	TRBD1	.	TRBJ1-3	CASSQTGTGSPGNTIYF	TGTGCCAGCAGCCAGACCGGGACAGGGAGTCCTGGAAACACCATATATTTT
TRBV6-6	.	.	TRBJ2-1	CASSYLQGGNEQFF	TGTGCCAGCAGTTACCTCCAGGGGGGCAATGAGCAGTTCTTC
TRBV4-3	.	.	TRBJ1-2	CASSQENRRYYGYTF	TGCGCCAGCAGCCAAGAGAACAGGAGATACTATGGCTACACCTTC
TRBV2	.	few	TRBJ1-5	CASKGDSNQPQHF	TGTGCCAGCAAGGGGGATAGCAATCAGCCCCAGCATTTT
TRBV11-3	TRBD1	few	TRBJ2-2	CASSDTGTGVTGELFF	TGTGCCAGCAGCGATACCGGGACAGGGGTTACCGGGGAGCTGTTTTTT